The 32 T cell receptor beta chains given below trace back to one sample, sequenced in a study of breast tumors, draining lymph nodes, adjacent tissues. TCRdb passed the multiplex PCR reads through MiXCR, listing each CDR3 protein once. The sample holds 150,000 to 200,000 distinct CDR3 sequences; 30% to 35% are singletons and the top ten take about 3.9%. The lymph nodes were axillary draining lymph nodes from breast cancer patients. Material for sequencing was axillary lymph node tissue. These TCRs come from a female donor with breast cancer. Some clones in this sample may be carry-over from other donors' samples.

The chain recombines TRBV19 with TRBJ2-6, with 10 positions matching TRBD2. The CDR3 consists of 18 residues. Germline V gene data show CDR1 as LNHDA and CDR2 as SQIVND (reference sequence). V was clipped by 6 bases and J by 0 bases; unmatched bases: 8. The CDR3 DNA follows: TGTGCCAGTAGCAATCTAGCGGGGGCCCTCTCTGGGGCCAACGTCCTGACTTTC. Translation gives CASSNLAGALSGANVLTF.

There are a few counts of this clonotype. A much larger clone lies one base from this, so it may be a read error. The chain has TRBV20-1 and TRBJ2-1; 8 positions match TRBD1. The germline gives CDR1 DFQATT, CDR2 SNEGSKA (reference sequence). The CDR3 runs 14 residues. J was trimmed by 9 bases and V by 5 bases; bases with no gene match: 12. Here the CDR3 reads CSALDRVGHTEQFF. The CDR3 DNA sequence: TGCAGTGCTCTGGACAGGGTAGGTCACACTGAGCAGTTCTTC.

The V gene is TRBV6-1, the J gene TRBJ2-5, with D perhaps TRBD1 or TRBD2 (6 bases each). The CDR3 loop spans 14 amino acids. The V end was cut by 5 bases, the J end by 6 bases, with 16 bases between. The germline V gene encodes CDR1 MNHNS and CDR2 SASEGT. This chain's CDR3 is CASSQMGGSKTQYF. CDR3 bases: TGTGCCAGCAGTCAAATGGGGGGCTCGAAGACCCAGTACTTC.

This clonotype was detected ten times or more. The V call is TRBV29-1, the J call TRBJ2-3; D gene uncertain. In germline, CDR1 is SQVTM, CDR2 ANQGSEA. Trimming stripped 7 bases from V and 1 base from J, with 9 bases between. The CDR3 spans 12 residues. CDR3 coding DNA: TGCAGCGCCCGTCGCGGCACAGATACGCAGTATTTT. Translating gives CSARRGTDTQYF.

This clonotype was seen at least ten times. The V call is TRBV7-2, the J call TRBJ2-1; TRBD2 matches at 7 bases. V lost 5 bases and J lost 0; bases outside the gene matches: 4. Germline V lookup: CDR1 SGHTA, CDR2 FQGNSA. The CDR3 totals 15 residues. This CDR3 is CASSPLAVSYNEQFF. The CDR3 bases are TGTGCCAGCAGCCCTCTAGCGGTCTCCTACAATGAGCAGTTCTTC.

This clonotype appeared many times. The rearrangement uses TRBV7-8 and TRBJ1-3; D may be TRBD1 (5 bases). Germline CDR1 SGHVS, CDR2 FQNEAQ. V lost 3 bases, J lost 0 bases, and 21 bases lay in between. This CDR3 region has 19 residues. The CDR3 loop is CASSFPGGGRRHSGNTIYF. The CDR3 DNA reads TGTGCCAGCAGCTTCCCGGGGGGGGGACGACGCCACTCTGGAAACACCATATATTTT.

The genes are TRBV3-1 and TRBJ1-3; D remains ambiguous. This CDR3 comprises 15 residues. The V and J ends lost 5 bases and 5 bases respectively, with 16 bases between them. Germline lookup yields CDR1 LGHDT and CDR2 YNNKEL (reference sequence). This CDR3 reads CASSSGRLSRNTIYF. CDR3 in DNA: TGTGCCAGCAGCTCCGGACGGCTATCGAGAAACACCATATATTTT.

This clonotype was detected ten times or more. V and J are TRBV7-2 and TRBJ2-7; D not certain. V gave up 0 bases and J gave up 1 base, with 13 bases separating them. Germline V CDR1 and CDR2: SGHTA, FQGNSA. CDR3 length: 16 residues. The CDR3 DNA follows: TGTGCCAGCAGCTTAGCTTCGGGCCAACTATCCTACGAGCAGTACTTC. Protein sequence: CASSLASGQLSYEQYF.

The gene calls are TRBV5-4 and TRBJ2-4; D may correspond to TRBD1 or TRBD2 (5 bases each). The CDR3 covers 15 residues. The germline CDR1 and CDR2 sequences are SGHNT and YYREEE (reference sequence). V lost 1 base to trimming and J lost 2 bases, with 10 bases between them. The CDR3 region is CASSLWDGSKNIQYF. CDR3 sequence (DNA): TGTGCCAGCAGCTTGTGGGACGGGTCCAAAAACATTCAGTACTTC.

Comment on this clonotype: A much larger clone lies one base from this, so it may be a read error. J is TRBJ2-2 and V is TRBV4-2; D is ambiguous. There are 16 residues in the CDR3. In germline, CDR1 is LGHNA, CDR2 YNFKEQ. For the CDR3, the DNA is TGTGCCAGCTGCCAAGAAGGCACCCCGAACACCGGGGAGCTGTTTTTT. This codes for CASCQEGTPNTGELFF.

Concerning this clonotype: This CDR3 is missing its conserved last phenylalanine or tryptophan, likely due to a read error. The chain employs TRBV19 and TRBJ2-4; 11 nucleotides align to TRBD2. The CDR3 has 16 amino acids. CDR1 and CDR2 (germline): LNHDA, SQIVND (reference sequence). After removal of 7 bases from V and 3 bases from J, the junction contained 8 bases not matched to a gene. CDR3 DNA: TGTGCCAGTACTCTAGCGGGGGGCACTAACAAAAACATTCAGTACTCC. Its protein product is CASTLAGGTNKNIQYS.

This clonotype was picked up many times. V and J are TRBV9 and TRBJ2-3; TRBD2 aligns across 8 bases. The junction had 4 bases not matched to a gene; V was cut back by 0 bases and J by 7 bases. Germline CDR1 and CDR2: SGDLS and YYNGEE. There are 14 residues in the CDR3. Here the CDR3 DNA reads TGTGCCAGCAGCGTAGCTACGGGGGGGCATACGCAGTATTTT. Translation: CASSVATGGHTQYF.

As to this clonotype: Its ends do not fully match the called genes, so a read error is possible. The rearrangement joins TRBV7-2 to TRBJ2-5; 12 positions match TRBD2. The CDR3 length is 15 residues. The germline CDR1 and CDR2 sequences are SGHTA and FQGNSA. DNA of the CDR3: TGTGCCAGCAGCTTACGTCTAGCGGGGGGGGAGACCCAGCACTTC. Its protein is CASSLRLAGGETQHF.

Concerning this clonotype itself: Being one base from a much bigger clone, this may be a read error. J is TRBJ1-3 and V is TRBV28, with D unresolved. CDR3 length: 16 residues. Germline CDR1 reads MDHEN; CDR2 reads SYDVKM. In nucleotides, the CDR3 is TGTGCCAGCAGTTCCCTCGGACCTGACACTGGAAACACCACATATTTT. It translates to CASSSLGPDTGNTTYF.

The chain couples TRBV20-1 to TRBJ1-4; D uncertain. Germline V gene lookup returns CDR1 DFQATT and CDR2 SNEGSKA (reference sequence). CDR3 length: 16 residues. V lost 1 base and J 8 bases, leaving 20 bases between the germline ends. Here the CDR3 reads CSARVPLAGRGEKLFF. Written as DNA, the CDR3 is TGCAGTGCTAGAGTTCCTTTAGCGGGTCGAGGCGAAAAACTGTTTTTT.

This clonotype was seen ten or more times. The rearrangement joins TRBV6-5 to TRBJ1-3; unclear D gene. The CDR3 contains 15 residues. V lost 0 bases and J lost 0, with 6 bases in between. Germline CDR1 is MNHEY and CDR2 is SVGAGI. CDR3 coding DNA: TGTGCCAGCAGTTACTCTTGGGCCTCTGGAAACACCATATATTTT. Amino acids: CASSYSWASGNTIYF.

About this clonotype itself: This may stem from a read error, because a much larger clone lies one nucleotide away. The rearrangement joins TRBV6-5 to TRBJ2-1; 12 bases match TRBD2. Unmatched junction bases numbered 3, after V lost 6 bases and J lost 3 bases. CDR1 MNHEY and CDR2 SVGAGI come from the germline V gene. This CDR3 contains 15 residues. This chain's CDR3 is CASRLAGGFYNEQFF. DNA of the CDR3: TGTGCCAGCAGGCTAGCGGGAGGGTTCTACAATGAGCAGTTCTTC.

As regards this clonotype: Given a much more abundant clone one base away, this may be a read error. The chain combines TRBV7-2 with TRBJ2-3; a weak D match, TRBD2 (5 bases). Germline CDR1 is SGHTA and CDR2 is FQGNSA. This CDR3 has 17 residues. CDR3 nucleotides: TGTGCCAGCAGCTTAGTGGACGCGGGCGACTTCACAGATCCGCAGTATTTT. Its translation is CASSLVDAGDFTDPQYF.

This clonotype was observed a handful of times. This chain connects TRBV12-5 to TRBJ1-2, with D unclear. Germline V gives CDR1 LGHNT, CDR2 FRNRAP. Trimming pared 2 bases from V and 7 bases from J, leaving 11 bases between. This CDR3 comprises 13 residues. The CDR3 region has the DNA TGTGCTAGTGGTTTGCCCCCGGGCTGTGGCTACACCTTC. Translation gives CASGLPPGCGYTF.

In its sample, this clonotype was seen many times. The chain links TRBV18 to TRBJ2-5, with unresolved D. The CDR3 sequence is 13 residues long. V was clipped by 2 bases and J by 5 bases, with 9 bases between them. Per the germline V gene, CDR1 is KGHSH and CDR2 is LQKENI. The CDR3 region has the DNA TGTGCCAGCTCACCATCCTCTTTGGAGACCCAGTACTTC. Encoded protein: CASSPSSLETQYF. The full variable domain, its missing parts supplied by reference TRBV18 and TRBJ2-5, is NAGVMQNPRHLVRRRGQEARLRCSPMKGHSHVYWYRQLPEEGLKFMVYLQKENIIDESGMPKERFSAEFPKEGPSILRIQQVVRGDSAAYFCASSPSSLETQYFGPGTRLLVL.

This chain uses TRBV13 with TRBJ1-2, with D possibly being TRBD1 (6 bases). CDR1 is PRHDT, CDR2 FYEKMQ, per germline (reference sequence). V was trimmed by 6 bases and J by 2 bases, leaving 25 bases between them. The CDR3 is 18 amino acids. The CDR3 DNA follows: TGTGCCAGCAGGGATACCGGGGCAGGGGTCCCCTTGAACTATGGCTACACCTTC. Residues: CASRDTGAGVPLNYGYTF. The full variable domain, rest sourced from reference TRBV13 and TRBJ1-2, is AAGVIQSPRHLIKEKRETATLKCYPIPRHDTVYWYQQGPGQDPQFLISFYEKMQSDKGSIPDRFSAQQFSDYHSELNMSSLELGDSALYFCASRDTGAGVPLNYGYTFGSGTRLTVV.

This clonotype showed up many times. V usage is TRBV19 and J usage is TRBJ2-1; weak D call: TRBD1 (6 bases). CDR1 and CDR2 from the germline V gene are LNHDA and SQIVND (reference sequence). The CDR3 has 15 amino acids. The germline V and J ends were trimmed by 4 bases and 1 base, with 11 bases remaining between them. The CDR3 region has the DNA TGTGCCAGTAGTAAGTCAGGGGCTTCCTACAATGAGCAGTTCTTC. Translation gives CASSKSGASYNEQFF.

This clonotype was counted ten times or more. The rearrangement joins TRBV7-8 to TRBJ1-5; 8 nucleotides agree with TRBD1. Germline lookup yields CDR1 SGHVS and CDR2 FQNEAQ. The junction had 5 bases not matched to a gene; V was cut back by 2 bases and J by 2 bases. The CDR3 runs to 16 residues. CDR3 protein: CASSLLGQGGNQPQHF. The DNA for the CDR3 is TGTGCCAGCAGCTTACTCGGACAGGGAGGCAATCAGCCCCAGCATTTT. Supplemented by reference TRBV7-8 and TRBJ1-5, the full variable domain reads GAGVSQSPRYKVAKRGQDVALRCDPISGHVSLFWYQQALGQGPEFLTYFQNEAQLDKSGLPSDRFFAERPEGSVSTLKIQRTQQEDSAVYLCASSLLGQGGNQPQHFGDGTRLSIL.

This clonotype was counted only a few times. V is TRBV12-3 or TRBV12-4 and J is TRBJ2-4, with TRBD2 as a possible D gene (5 bases). The V end lost 1 base, the J end lost 0 bases, and 10 bases lay between the germline ends. The CDR3 totals 16 residues. Here the CDR3 reads CASSLGGEKAKNIQYF. In nucleotides, the CDR3 is TGTGCCAGCAGTTTAGGGGGAGAGAAAGCCAAAAACATTCAGTACTTC.

As regards this clonotype: A much more abundant neighbour one base away suggests this may be a read error. J is TRBJ1-3 and V is TRBV25-1; no clear D. The CDR3 totals 14 residues. The V gene's germline CDR1 is MGHDK and CDR2 SYGVNS. Trimming cost V 10 bases and J 0 bases, with 13 bases left between them. CDR3 amino acids: CATPWEDSGNTIYF. The CDR3 coding sequence is TGTGCCACACCGTGGGAGGACTCTGGAAACACCATATATTTT.

The chain links TRBV6-5 to TRBJ2-3, with 7 positions matching TRBD2. The V and J ends lost 0 bases and 0 bases, in that order; junction bases with no gene match: 6. Germline CDR1 MNHEY, CDR2 SVGAGI. The CDR3 is made up of 17 amino acids. The CDR3 is CASSYSLAAYSTDTQYF. CDR3 DNA: TGTGCCAGCAGTTACTCCCTAGCGGCCTATAGCACAGATACGCAGTATTTT.

Notes on this clonotype: A read error is likely, as this CDR3 ends without the conserved phenylalanine or tryptophan. V and J are TRBV12-3 or TRBV12-4 and TRBJ2-2; unclear D gene. Trimming left V 6 bases short and J 0 bases short, with 14 bases between. This CDR3 spans 16 amino acids. The CDR3 here is CASSFESQTNTGELFL. The DNA for the CDR3 is TGTGCCAGCAGCTTCGAAAGCCAAACGAACACCGGGGAGCTGTTTCTT.

The gene calls are TRBV18 and TRBJ2-1; 7 bases are a match to TRBD1. The CDR3 spans 16 residues. V dropped 3 bases and J dropped 0; count of bases not matched to a gene: 5. Per germline, CDR1 KGHSH and CDR2 LQKENI. CDR3 region: CASSPPGTVSYNEQFF. In DNA, the CDR3 is TGTGCCAGCTCACCTCCCGGGACAGTCTCCTACAATGAGCAGTTCTTC.

The count of this clonotype is one. A much bigger clone sits one base away, suggesting this may be a read error. The chain combines TRBV12-3 or TRBV12-4 with TRBJ2-5; D ambiguous. The CDR3 is 16 residues long. The ends were cut back, 5 bases at V and 5 bases at J, with 21 bases in the middle. The chain's CDR3 is CASSPFTVIGWETQYF. The CDR3 DNA reads TGTGCCAGCAGTCCGTTCACCGTTATCGGATGGGAGACCCAGTACTTC.

As regards this clonotype: A much larger clonotype is one base distant, so this may be a read error. This chain joins TRBV6-5 and TRBJ2-7; 7 nucleotides agree with TRBD2. The CDR3 contains 11 residues. CDR1 is MNHEY, CDR2 SVGAGI, per germline. CDR3 bases: TGTGTGAGCGGGGACTCCTGCGAGCAGTACTTC. Translation: CVSGDSCEQYF.

On this clonotype: This sequence may be a read error, since a much larger clone differs from it by one base. The rearrangement joins TRBV6-6 to TRBJ2-2; 9 nucleotides align to TRBD1. CDR3 length: 17 amino acids. The V gene's germline CDR1 is MNHNY and CDR2 SVGAGI (reference sequence). V lost 6 bases and J lost 5; bases outside the gene matches: 13. The CDR3 coding sequence is TGTGCCAGCAGCCGCCCGGAGGACAGGGGAAAGACCGGGGAGCTGTTTTTT. Amino acid sequence: CASSRPEDRGKTGELFF.

This clonotype was counted many times. V gene TRBV29-1 combines with J gene TRBJ1-2; D is unresolved. Germline V gene lookup returns CDR1 SQVTM and CDR2 ANQGSEA. V lost 0 bases and J 6 bases, leaving 2 bases between the germline ends. The CDR3 sequence is 10 residues long. CDR3 sequence (DNA): TGCAGCGTTGAAGACAATGGCTACACCTTC. Translation gives CSVEDNGYTF.